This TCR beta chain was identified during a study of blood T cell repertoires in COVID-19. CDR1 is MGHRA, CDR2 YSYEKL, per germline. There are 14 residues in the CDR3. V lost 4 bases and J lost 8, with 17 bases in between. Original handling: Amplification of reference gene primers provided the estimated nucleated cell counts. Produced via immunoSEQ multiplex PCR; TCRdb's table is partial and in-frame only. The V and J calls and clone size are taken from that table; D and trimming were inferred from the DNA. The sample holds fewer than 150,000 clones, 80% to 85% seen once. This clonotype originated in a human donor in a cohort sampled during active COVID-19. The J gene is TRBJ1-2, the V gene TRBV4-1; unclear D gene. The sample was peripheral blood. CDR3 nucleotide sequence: TGCGCCAGCAGCCTTGAACTAGGGATTGGGGGCTACACCTTC. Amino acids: CASSLELGIGGYTF.